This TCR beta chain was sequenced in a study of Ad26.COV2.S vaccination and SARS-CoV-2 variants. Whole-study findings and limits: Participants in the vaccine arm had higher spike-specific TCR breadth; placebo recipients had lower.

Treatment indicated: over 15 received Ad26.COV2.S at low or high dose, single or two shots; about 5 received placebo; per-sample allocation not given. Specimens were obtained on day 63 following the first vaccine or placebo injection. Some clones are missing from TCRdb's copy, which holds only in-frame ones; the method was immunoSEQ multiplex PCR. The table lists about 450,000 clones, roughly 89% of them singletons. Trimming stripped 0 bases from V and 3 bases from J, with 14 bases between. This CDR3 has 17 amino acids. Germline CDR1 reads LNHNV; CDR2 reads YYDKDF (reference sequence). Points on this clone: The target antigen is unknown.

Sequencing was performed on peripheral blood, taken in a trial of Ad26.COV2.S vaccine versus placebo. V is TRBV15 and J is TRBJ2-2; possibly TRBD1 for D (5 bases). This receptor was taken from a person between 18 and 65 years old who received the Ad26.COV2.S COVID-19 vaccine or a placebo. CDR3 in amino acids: CATSRESEEGDTGELFF. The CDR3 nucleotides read TGTGCCACCAGCAGAGAAAGCGAGGAAGGGGACACCGGGGAGCTGTTTTTT.